This T cell receptor beta chain appears in the sequencing data of a study of PD-1 and CTLA-4 blockade in melanoma. The CDR3 consists of 18 residues. CDR1 and CDR2 from the germline V gene are SGHTA and FQGNSA. V shed 4 bases, J shed 0 bases, and the junction held 10 bases outside the gene matches. This clone was observed a handful of times. Profiled with immunoSEQ multiplex PCR; TCRdb holds only in-frame clones, not every one. The sample includes 25,000 to 40,000 clones, about 88% of them seen just once. The material was CD8+ T cells from peripheral blood, obtained from a patient given anti-PD-1 treatment. The clonotype comes from a human donor with melanoma. The chain joins TRBV7-2 to TRBJ2-2; the match to TRBD2 covers 8 bases. This chain's CDR3 is CASSSEGTRVTNTGELFF. DNA of the CDR3: TGTGCCAGCAGCTCAGAAGGGACTAGGGTCACGAACACCGGGGAGCTGTTTTTT.